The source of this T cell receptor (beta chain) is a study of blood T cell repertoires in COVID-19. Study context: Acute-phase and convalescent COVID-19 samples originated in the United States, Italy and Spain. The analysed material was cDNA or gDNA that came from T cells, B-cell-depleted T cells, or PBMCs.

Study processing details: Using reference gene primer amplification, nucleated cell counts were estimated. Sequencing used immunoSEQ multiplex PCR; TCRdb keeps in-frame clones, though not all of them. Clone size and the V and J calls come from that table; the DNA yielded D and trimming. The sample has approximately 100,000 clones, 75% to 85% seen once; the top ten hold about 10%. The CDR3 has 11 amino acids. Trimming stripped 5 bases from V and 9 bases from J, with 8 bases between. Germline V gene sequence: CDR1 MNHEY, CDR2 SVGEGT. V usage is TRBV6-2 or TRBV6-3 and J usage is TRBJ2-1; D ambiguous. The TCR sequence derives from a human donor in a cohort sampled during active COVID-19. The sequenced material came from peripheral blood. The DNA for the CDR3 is TGTGCCAGCAGTCAAACAAGTGAGCAGTTCTTC. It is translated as CASSQTSEQFF.